The rows below give T cell receptor beta chains drawn from one sample of a study of monozygotic twins with cystic fibrosis. Only in-frame clones appear in the TCRdb table, and some are missing; sequencing was by immunoSEQ multiplex PCR. Altogether about 19,000 clones are present, approximately 96% being singletons, with the ten largest covering approximately 1.8%. Material for sequencing was blood. The receptor set was obtained from a woman under 40 with cystic fibrosis. Each CDR3 is given with its conserved first and last residue. Fields, in order: J gene, D gene, V gene, clone size, CDR3 protein, CDR3 DNA. D genes are given only for firm matches. Clone size is shown for a subset of rows, as once, few, many or a class of expanded clone.

TRBJ2-2,-,TRBV10-3,-,CAISPSVRGYTGELFF,TGTGCCATCTCCCCTTCCGTGCGTGGGTATACCGGGGAGCTGTTTTTT
TRBJ1-2,TRBD1,TRBV19,-,CASSISGGDGYTF,TGTGCCAGTAGTATATCAGGGGGCGATGGCTACACCTTC
TRBJ1-5,-,TRBV4-1,-,CASSQERQTNQPQHF,TGCGCCAGCAGCCAAGAGCGTCAGACAAATCAGCCCCAGCATTTT
TRBJ2-4,-,TRBV29-1,-,CSVEGTDGPQYF,TGCAGCGTTGAAGGGACCGACGGCCCTCAGTACTTC
TRBJ2-1,-,TRBV6-4,once,CASSSGGRSYNEQFF,TGTGCCAGCAGTTCTGGGGGGAGATCCTACAATGAGCAGTTCTTC
TRBJ2-5,-,TRBV5-4,-,CASSLGLAQETQYF,TGTGCCAGCAGCTTGGGGTTAGCGCAAGAGACCCAGTACTTC
TRBJ2-5,TRBD1,TRBV5-1,-,CASSRGQGSLETQYF,TGCGCCAGCAGCCGGGGACAGGGGAGTCTTGAGACCCAGTACTTC
TRBJ1-6,-,TRBV15,-,CATSRDLGYNSPLHF,TGTGCCACCAGCAGAGATCTAGGGTATAATTCACCCCTCCACTTT
TRBJ1-2,TRBD1,TRBV5-4,-,CASSPGQNAYYGYTF,TGTGCCAGCAGCCCGGGACAGAATGCTTATTATGGCTACACCTTC
TRBJ1-1,-,TRBV10-2,-,CASSLWNTEAFF,TGCGCCAGCAGTCTGTGGAACACTGAAGCTTTCTTT
TRBJ1-5,-,TRBV6-6,-,CASSSEANYQPQHF,TGTGCCAGCAGTTCCGAAGCAAATTATCAGCCCCAGCATTTT
TRBJ1-6,TRBD1,TRBV5-6,-,CASSLGTGGNNSPLHF,TGTGCCAGCAGCTTGGGGACAGGGGGCAATAATTCACCCCTCCACTTT
TRBJ2-2,-,TRBV7-9,-,CASSWDGGELFF,TGTGCCAGCAGCTGGGACGGAGGGGAGCTGTTTTTT
TRBJ2-1,TRBD2,TRBV6-4,-,CASSETGGDYNEQFF,TGTGCCAGCAGTGAAACGGGGGGGGACTACAATGAGCAGTTCTTC
TRBJ2-7,-,TRBV29-1,-,CSVETGHSYEQYF,TGCAGCGTTGAGACGGGACATTCCTACGAGCAGTACTTC
TRBJ1-5,-,TRBV4-3,-,CASSQDRAANQPQHF,TGCGCCAGCAGCCAAGATCGGGCCGCGAATCAGCCCCAGCATTTT
TRBJ2-1,TRBD2,TRBV6-4,-,CASSAGTSGGTEPVYNEQFF,TGTGCCAGCAGCGCCGGGACTAGCGGGGGGACTGAGCCGGTCTACAATGAGCAGTTCTTC
TRBJ1-1,TRBD1,TRBV10-3,once,CAISRGAGTEAFF,TGTGCCATCAGCAGGGGGGCTGGCACTGAAGCTTTCTTT
TRBJ2-5,TRBD2,TRBV5-1,-,CASSLASETSGKETQYF,TGCGCCAGCAGCTTGGCCTCGGAGACTAGCGGAAAAGAGACCCAGTACTTC
TRBJ2-4,-,TRBV7-2,-,CASSLGYRGGENIQYF,TGTGCCAGCAGCTTAGGCTACAGGGGAGGTGAAAACATTCAGTACTTC
TRBJ2-7,TRBD1,TRBV7-8,-,CASSLYRGHHEQYF,TGTGCCAGCAGCTTATACAGGGGGCACCACGAGCAGTACTTC
TRBJ1-5,-,TRBV7-9,-,CASSLGYQPQHF,TGTGCCAGCAGCTTAGGGTATCAGCCCCAGCATTTT
TRBJ2-3,-,TRBV7-9,-,CASSLFGTDTQYF,TGTGCCAGCAGCTTATTCGGGACAGATACGCAGTATTTT
TRBJ1-4,-,TRBV5-1,-,CASSLGAGGDEKLFF,TGCGCCAGCAGCTTAGGAGCCGGGGGAGATGAAAAACTGTTTTTT
TRBJ1-1,-,TRBV10-3,-,CAITDGTPPPEVFF,TGTGCCATCACCGACGGGACCCCTCCCCCTGAAGTTTTCTTT
TRBJ2-3,-,TRBV7-9,-,CASSSRGDSTDTQYF,TGTGCCAGCAGCTCACGAGGGGATAGCACAGATACGCAGTATTTT
TRBJ1-1,-,TRBV2,-,CASSEDLAGTEAFF,TGTGCCAGCAGTGAAGATCTGGCAGGTACTGAAGCTTTCTTT
TRBJ2-3,-,TRBV5-1,-,CASSFQGLNTQYF,TGCGCCAGCAGCTTTCAGGGGCTCAATACGCAGTATTTT
TRBJ2-5,-,TRBV9,-,CASSAGGGAEETQYF,TGTGCCAGCAGCGCCGGGGGAGGAGCCGAAGAGACCCAGTACTTC
TRBJ2-3,-,TRBV9,-,CASSVHPGVPSDTQYF,TGTGCCAGCAGCGTTCATCCGGGGGTCCCTTCGGATACGCAGTATTTT
TRBJ1-1,-,TRBV4-1,once,CASSQGQRNTEAFF,TGCGCCAGCAGCCAAGGTCAGAGGAACACTGAAGCTTTCTTT
TRBJ2-5,-,TRBV30,-,CAWSRLTQETQYF,TGTGCCTGGAGCCGACTCACCCAAGAGACCCAGTACTTC
TRBJ1-5,-,TRBV27,-,CASSQLSVGVSNQPQHF,TGTGCCAGCAGTCAGTTAAGCGTAGGGGTAAGCAATCAGCCCCAGCATTTT